Listed below are T cell receptor beta chains from one sample, sequenced in a study of T cell clones after liver transplantation. Assay: immunoSEQ multiplex PCR; the TCRdb copy retains only in-frame clones and omits some. The sample has around 13,000 clones, over 65% seen once. The sequencing here drew on CD8+ T cells from blood, taken at the 22-month timepoint. The receptors were sampled from a human patient who received a liver transplant. The graft donor may account for some of the T cells. Each CDR3 is given with its conserved first and last residue. A D gene is named only where the DNA matches it firmly. Size is stated for part of the rows, as once, few or many counts, or as a class when the clone is expanded.

d_gene	v_gene	abundance	j_gene	CDR3nt	CDR3aa
.	TRBV27	.	TRBJ1-1	TGTGCCAGTAGGGGCAACGGATTTGAAGCTTTCTTT	CASRGNGFEAFF
TRBD2	TRBV9	once	TRBJ2-5	TGTGCCAGCAGCGTATCCCCGGGAGGAACGTTGCTAGAGACCCAGTACTTC	CASSVSPGGTLLETQYF
.	TRBV6-6	.	TRBJ2-1	TGTGCCAGCAGCCTGAGTGGGAGCTCCTACAATGAGCAGTTCTTC	CASSLSGSSYNEQFF
.	TRBV6-1	.	TRBJ1-5	TGTGCCAGCAGTGACTGGGGGAATTACCAGCCCCAGCATTTT	CASSDWGNYQPQHF
.	TRBV19	once	TRBJ1-5	TGTGCCAGTAGTATGTCAGGGTTCCCCAGCTCCCCCCAGCATTTT	CASSMSGFPSSPQHF
.	TRBV28	.	TRBJ1-3	TGTGCCAGCAGTTTTGGCGAAGACACCATATATTTT	CASSFGEDTIYF
.	TRBV30	.	TRBJ1-1	TGTGCCTGGAGGGAACAACCGAACACTGAAGCTTTCTTT	CAWREQPNTEAFF
TRBD1	TRBV10-3	many	TRBJ1-5	TGTGCCATCTGGAGGGACAGGGATCAGCCCCAGCATTTT	CAIWRDRDQPQHF
.	TRBV9	.	TRBJ1-2	TGTGCCAGCCACAGTCTCTATGGCTACACCTTC	CASHSLYGYTF
.	TRBV19	.	TRBJ2-7	TGTGCCAGTAGTATAGTCCCGGGTGGTGAGCAGTACTTC	CASSIVPGGEQYF
.	TRBV28	.	TRBJ1-1	TGTGCCAGCAGTTTTGCGGAGGACACTGAAGCTTTCTTT	CASSFAEDTEAFF
TRBD2	TRBV4-1	many	TRBJ2-7	TGCGCCAGCAGCCTGTCAGGACTAGCGGGAGACTACGAGCAGTACTTC	CASSLSGLAGDYEQYF
.	TRBV18	.	TRBJ1-5	TGTGCCAGCTCACCCGACGACGTTCATGGGGGTATTCAGCCCCAGCATTTT	CASSPDDVHGGIQPQHF
.	TRBV13	.	TRBJ2-7	TGTGCCAGCAGCCAAGCCGAATTCGAGCAGTACTTC	CASSQAEFEQYF
TRBD2	TRBV6-5	.	TRBJ2-7	TGTGCCAGCAGACTAGCGGGACCCTACAACGAGCAGTACTTC	CASRLAGPYNEQYF